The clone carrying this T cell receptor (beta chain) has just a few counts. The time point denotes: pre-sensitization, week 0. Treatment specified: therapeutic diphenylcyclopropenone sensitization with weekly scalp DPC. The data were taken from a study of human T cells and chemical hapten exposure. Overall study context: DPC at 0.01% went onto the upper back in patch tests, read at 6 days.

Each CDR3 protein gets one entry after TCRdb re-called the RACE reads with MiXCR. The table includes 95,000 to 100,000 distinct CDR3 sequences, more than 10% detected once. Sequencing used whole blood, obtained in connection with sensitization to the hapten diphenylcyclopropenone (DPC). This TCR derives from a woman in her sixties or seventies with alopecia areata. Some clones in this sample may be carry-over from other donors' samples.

In nucleotides, the CDR3 is TGTGCCAGCAGCCAAATCACCCGGCGGGGAAAACTGTTTTTT. The encoded protein is CASSQITRRGKLFF. This chain joins TRBV3-1 and TRBJ1-4; D unclear. Germline CDR1 and CDR2: LGHDT and YNNKEL (reference sequence). This CDR3 is 14 amino acids long. V was shortened by 2 bases and J by 10 bases, with 14 bases between the two germline ends. The variable domain in full, completed from reference TRBV3-1 and TRBJ1-4, reads DTAVSQTPKYLVTQMGNDKSIKCEQNLGHDTMYWYKQDSKKFLKIMFSYNNKELIINETVPNRFSPKSPDKAHLNLHINSLELGDSAVYFCASSQITRRGKLFFGSGTQLSVL.